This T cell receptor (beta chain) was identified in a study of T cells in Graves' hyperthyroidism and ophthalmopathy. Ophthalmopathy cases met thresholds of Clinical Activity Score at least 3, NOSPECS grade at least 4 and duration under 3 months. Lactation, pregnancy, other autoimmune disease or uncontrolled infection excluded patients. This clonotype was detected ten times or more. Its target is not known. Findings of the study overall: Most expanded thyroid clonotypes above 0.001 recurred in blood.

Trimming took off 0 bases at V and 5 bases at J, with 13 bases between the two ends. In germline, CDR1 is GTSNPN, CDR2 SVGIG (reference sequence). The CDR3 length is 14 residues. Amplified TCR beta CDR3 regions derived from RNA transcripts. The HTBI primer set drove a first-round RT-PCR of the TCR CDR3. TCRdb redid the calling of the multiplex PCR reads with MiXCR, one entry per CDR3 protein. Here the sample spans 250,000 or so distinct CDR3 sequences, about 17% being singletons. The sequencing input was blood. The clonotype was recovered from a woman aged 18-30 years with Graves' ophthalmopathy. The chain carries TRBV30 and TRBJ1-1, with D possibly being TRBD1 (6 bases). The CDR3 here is CAWSVVGARTEAFF. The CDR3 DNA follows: TGTGCCTGGAGTGTGGTGGGGGCGCGGACTGAAGCTTTCTTT. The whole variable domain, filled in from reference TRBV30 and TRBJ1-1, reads SQTIHQWPATLVQPVGSPLSLECTVEGTSNPNLYWYRQAAGRGLQLLFYSVGIGQISSEVPQNLSASRPQDRQFILSSKKLLLSDSGFYLCAWSVVGARTEAFFGQGTRLTVV.